This TCR beta chain is from a study of OX40 agonist ivuxolimab in advanced cancers. Regarding the study in general: Ivuxolimab was an agonistic, fully human IgG2 monoclonal antibody directed against OX40 (CD134), a costimulatory receptor. Intravenous ivuxolimab was administered to patients every 2 weeks at six dose levels: 0.01, 0.1, 0.3, 1.5, 3 and 10 mg/kg. Of the 50 or so patients in dose escalation, 19 had hepatocellular carcinoma, about 15 had melanoma, 9 had renal cell carcinoma and 9 had head and neck cancer. In the dose-escalation cohort, 75% to 90% of patients were male, and the mean age was 60 years with a range of 23 to 79. Prior anti-PD-1, anti-PD-L1 or anti-CTLA-4 therapy was permitted, and checkpoint inhibitors had been received by around 39% of dose-escalation patients. Partial responses occurred in three dose-escalation patients, of whom one had hepatocellular carcinoma and two had cutaneous melanoma. The point of sequencing TCRbeta in the periphery was to test whether ivuxolimab changed TCR sequence diversity and drove clonal T-cell expansion. The monotherapy dose-escalation portion (N ≈ 52 patients) of the phase I ivuxolimab trial is reported in the paper.

Points on this clone: Its antigen is currently not known. The sample holds no much larger clone one base away, and base qualities are not on file.

V is pared back by 1 base and J by 8 bases, with 12 bases lying between the germline termini. The CDR3, from cysteine to phenylalanine, totals 14 residues. Kept here is only the CDR3 DNA, which spans 42 bases and is read in frame from base 1. The germline V gene gives CDR1 as SGHVS and CDR2 as FQNEAQ. The trial excluded patients who had a history of autoimmune disease or who were on systemic immunosuppression. Peripheral blood for TCR sequencing was collected from all dose cohorts at baseline, on cycle 4 day 1, and on cycle 7 day 1. Samples came from an open-label, multicenter, first-in-human phase I dose-escalation trial of ivuxolimab. Adults with locally advanced or metastatic melanoma, renal cell, hepatocellular, or head and neck squamous cell carcinoma were enrolled in the trial. Before TCR sequencing, CD4+ T cells and CD8+ T cells from peripheral blood were sorted into separate populations. The investigation overall reported the following: At doses of 0.1 to 3.0 mg/kg, clonal expansion of both CD4+ and CD8+ T cells in blood was seen between baseline and week 6. Low levels of normalized T-cell clonal expansion were also seen in some nonresponding patients. The antigen specificity of the peripheral T cells that underwent clonal expansion was not determined. In the 0.1-3.0 mg/kg groups, partial responders had among the lowest normalized peripheral clonal expansion, particularly in CD8+ T cells. After ivuxolimab, more expanded clones were found on average in CD8+ T cells than in CD4+ T cells.

Genomic DNA was extracted from sorted cells for sequencing of the TCRbeta CDR3 region. The immunoSEQ Assay was used to sequence the TCRbeta CDR3 regions. Here the immuneACCESS table is served through TCRdb, limited to in-frame sequences with V and J called. Missing clones are a known gap in these copies; in checked studies unresolved V genes cover under half, and the rest lacks a known reason. In this sample the table shows around 30,000 clones, around 90% of which occur a single time. About 35% of the sample is held by the ten biggest clonotypes. The chain is made from TRBV7-8 and TRBJ1-5; TRBD1 could be the D gene, as 6 bases match. The starting material was CD4+ or CD8+ T cells sorted from blood, obtained in a trial of the OX40 agonist ivuxolimab. The TCR comes from an adult with an advanced solid tumor such as melanoma, head and neck, liver or kidney cancer. The CDR3 protein sequence reads: CASSLEQGIEPQHF. The nucleotides are TGTGCCAGCAGCTTAGAACAGGGTATTGAGCCCCAGCATTTT.